This T cell receptor beta chain was profiled in a study of response to subunit inactivated influenza vaccine. This CDR3 contains 16 residues. Germline assignment: CDR1 SQVTM and CDR2 ANQGSEA. The V end was cut by 0 bases, the J end by 3 bases, with 14 bases between. MiXCR, run by TCRdb on the RT-PCR reads, gives a single entry per CDR3 protein. The sample records roughly 620,000 distinct CDR3 sequences, around 11% being singletons. These data were likewise used in another study, on T cells expressing NK-cell markers. That source notes: Researchers built TCR beta cDNA using 5'RACE template switching with UMIs. In several experiments, sorting was confined to alpha-beta TCR T cells through use of an anti-gamma-delta TCR antibody. NKG2C+ dominant clonotype frequencies in more than 5 donors were roughly 1.0-7.5% of CD8+ T cells.

This chain uses TRBV29-1 with TRBJ2-2, with D perhaps assigned TRBD1 or TRBD2 (5 bases each). This TCR came from a man aged 50 to 59 who received an inactivated influenza vaccine. The sample here was PBMCs from blood, taken on the day of vaccination. This CDR3 reads CSVEDPGGLDTGELFF. In DNA, the CDR3 is TGCAGCGTTGAAGATCCTGGGGGATTGGACACCGGGGAGCTGTTTTTT.